This T cell receptor (beta chain) emerged from a study of metastatic and nonmetastatic thyroid tumors. Study as a whole: Peripheral blood and tumor or nodule samples from malignant and benign thyroid patients were compared. The study, taken as a whole, reports: When malignant thyroid tumors were compared with benign nodules, TCR beta diversity was reportedly significantly higher in the malignant tumors. This held in both blood and tumor samples.

There were no patients who had received any treatment before thyroid surgery. CDR3 length: 13 amino acids. CDR1 is MGHDK and CDR2 is SYGVNS in the germline V gene. V lost 1 base and J lost 3, with 7 bases in between. Using MiXCR, TCRdb reanalyzed the PCR reads. Seen here are some 15,000 clones, around 29% observed once, and the top ten hold 13%. This clone occurred a few times. Its matching antigen is unknown. The chain combines TRBV25-1 with TRBJ2-7; D call uncertain. The receptor's source is a female donor with papillary thyroid cancer or a benign thyroid nodule (not recorded which). Some clones in this sample may be carry-over from other donors' samples. The material sequenced was adjacent normal tissue. The CDR3 here is CASSEWQFYEQYF. CDR3 nucleotides: TGTGCCAGCAGTGAATGGCAGTTCTACGAGCAGTACTTC.